Listed below are T cell receptor beta chains from one sample, sequenced in a study of T cell responses to AZD1222 COVID-19 vaccine. Generated by immunoSEQ multiplex PCR, the TCRdb table keeps only in-frame clones and is missing some. The profile shows about 97,000 clones, 75% to 90% of them singletons. The material was peripheral blood, obtained on day 0 of AZD1222 vaccination. These receptors were taken from an adult in good health. Both conserved end residues are part of each CDR3. A D gene is named only where the DNA matches it firmly. Rows may omit the clone size; those that give it use once, few, many or a size class.

TRBJ1-1,TRBV18,NA,once,CASSPFLGYTEAFF,TGTGCCAGCTCACCTTTTTTGGGGTACACTGAAGCTTTCTTT
TRBJ1-1,TRBV12-3/TRBV12-4,TRBD1,NA,CASSYRGGAFF,TGTGCCAGCAGTTACAGGGGGGGAGCTTTCTTT
TRBJ1-5,TRBV28,TRBD1,NA,CASSTPVTGRRQPQHF,TGTGCCAGCAGTACCCCGGTGACAGGGAGGCGTCAGCCCCAGCATTTT
TRBJ1-5,TRBV4-2,TRBD1,NA,CASSHGGQGLQPQHF,TGTGCCAGCAGCCATGGAGGACAGGGTTTGCAGCCCCAGCATTTT
TRBJ1-2,TRBV15,TRBD1,NA,CATSRNTGTGEGYTF,TGTGCCACCAGCAGAAATACCGGGACAGGGGAAGGCTACACCTTC
TRBJ1-2,TRBV30,NA,once,CAWSKTGGYTF,TGTGCCTGGAGTAAGACAGGTGGCTACACCTTC
TRBJ2-7,TRBV27,TRBD1,NA,CASSPTGALTYEQYF,TGTGCCAGCAGCCCCACAGGGGCGCTGACCTACGAGCAGTACTTC
TRBJ1-6,TRBV7-2,NA,NA,CASSLRQVGTFSPLHF,TGTGCCAGCAGCCTAAGACAGGTTGGGACTTTTTCACCCCTCCACTTT
TRBJ1-5,TRBV2,NA,NA,CASSGPTLAANQPQHF,TGTGCCAGCAGTGGACCAACACTGGCGGCGAATCAGCCCCAGCATTTT
TRBJ2-2,TRBV7-8,NA,NA,CASSRGSPNTGELFF,TGTGCCAGCAGTCGGGGGTCCCCGAACACCGGGGAGCTGTTTTTT
TRBJ2-1,TRBV15,TRBD1,NA,CATSSPMYRGRENEQFF,TGTGCCACCAGCAGCCCGATGTACAGGGGGCGCGAGAATGAGCAGTTCTTC
TRBJ1-2,TRBV27,TRBD1,once,CASSFRDRSNYGYTF,TGTGCCAGCAGTTTCCGGGACAGGAGTAACTATGGCTACACCTTC
TRBJ2-7,TRBV6-1,TRBD1,NA,CASSERVTGPAEQYF,TGTGCCAGCAGTGAAAGGGTGACAGGGCCTGCCGAGCAGTACTTC
TRBJ1-6,TRBV20-1,TRBD1,NA,CSARDRGSLHF,TGCAGTGCTAGGGACAGGGGGTCCCTCCACTTT
TRBJ1-5,TRBV7-8,NA,NA,CASSLDSRSNQPQHF,TGTGCCAGCAGCTTAGATAGTCGTAGCAATCAGCCCCAGCATTTT
TRBJ2-2,TRBV27,NA,NA,CASTPRAMNTGELFF,TGTGCCAGCACCCCCCGGGCAATGAACACCGGGGAGCTGTTTTTT
TRBJ1-2,TRBV2,TRBD1,once,CASSESVGQGNYGYTF,TGTGCCAGCAGTGAATCGGTGGGACAGGGTAACTATGGCTACACCTTC
TRBJ2-7,TRBV6-2/TRBV6-3,NA,NA,CASNYGGSTYEQYF,TGTGCCAGCAATTATGGGGGTTCGACTTACGAGCAGTACTTC
TRBJ2-1,TRBV28,NA,NA,CASTFQLPNEQFF,TGTGCCAGCACCTTTCAGCTCCCCAATGAGCAGTTCTTC
TRBJ2-3,TRBV18,TRBD2,NA,CASSQRAGDTYTQYF,TGTGCCAGCTCACAGAGGGCGGGAGACACATATACGCAGTATTTT
TRBJ1-6,TRBV2,TRBD1,NA,CASNRDRGVSINSPLHF,TGTGCCAGCAACCGGGACAGGGGTGTTTCGATAAATTCACCCCTCCACTTT
TRBJ1-1,TRBV27,TRBD1,NA,CASRATGANTEAFF,TGTGCCAGCAGAGCGACAGGGGCAAACACTGAAGCTTTCTTT
TRBJ1-1,TRBV30,NA,NA,CAWRDSTEAFF,TGTGCCTGGCGTGACTCCACTGAAGCTTTCTTT
TRBJ2-4,TRBV4-3,NA,NA,CASSQAPGRIAKNIQYF,TGCGCCAGCAGCCAGGCCCCCGGGAGAATAGCCAAAAACATTCAGTACTTC
TRBJ2-6,TRBV9,NA,NA,CASSPTQGNSGANVLTF,TGTGCCAGCAGCCCCACACAGGGAAACTCTGGGGCCAACGTCCTGACTTTC
TRBJ1-2,TRBV5-5,NA,NA,CASFKTGSLAGYTF,TGTGCCAGCTTTAAAACCGGGAGCCTCGCTGGCTACACCTTC
TRBJ1-2,TRBV5-1,NA,few,CASSSSGDGYTF,TGCGCCAGCAGCTCCTCAGGTGACGGCTACACCTTC
TRBJ2-2,TRBV7-6,TRBD2,NA,CASSPGTRGTGELFF,TGTGCCAGCAGCCCCGGGACTAGAGGCACCGGGGAGCTGTTTTTT
TRBJ2-1,TRBV5-1,NA,NA,CASSLAPYDEQFF,TGCGCCAGCAGCTTGGCCCCCTACGATGAGCAGTTCTTC
TRBJ1-5,TRBV19,TRBD1,few,CASSRIGTGLSNQPQHF,TGTGCCAGTAGTAGGATCGGGACAGGACTTAGCAATCAGCCCCAGCATTTT
TRBJ2-2,TRBV7-9,NA,NA,CASSLIGTGELFF,TGTGCCAGCAGCTTAATAGGCACCGGGGAGCTGTTTTTT